Listed below are T cell receptor beta chains from one sample, sequenced in a study of T cells in pancreatic ductal adenocarcinoma. Profiled with immunoSEQ multiplex PCR; TCRdb holds only in-frame clones, not every one. In the table there are approximately 19,000 clones, almost 90% of which are singletons. Sequenced sample: PBMCs. The receptors derive from a human donor with pancreatic ductal adenocarcinoma. Each CDR3 is given without its conserved first and last residue. Each record gives: V gene, J gene, CDR3 protein.

v_gene: TRBV18; j_gene: TRBJ2-5; CDR3aa: ASSPAPGLAGKETQY
v_gene: TRBV11-3; j_gene: TRBJ2-5; CDR3aa: ASSSGLAATQY
v_gene: TRBV2; j_gene: TRBJ2-2; CDR3aa: ASTLRYTGELF
v_gene: TRBV14; j_gene: TRBJ1-6; CDR3aa: ASSQMGTAPLH
v_gene: TRBV27; j_gene: TRBJ1-3; CDR3aa: ASSPQGRNTIY
v_gene: TRBV30; j_gene: TRBJ2-3; CDR3aa: AWSVGHVRTSTDTQY
v_gene: TRBV29-1; j_gene: TRBJ2-2; CDR3aa: SVAGTGHGELF
v_gene: TRBV7-2; j_gene: TRBJ2-7; CDR3aa: ASSLAGTGGWYEQY
v_gene: TRBV30; j_gene: TRBJ1-2; CDR3aa: AWNPSVNYGYT
v_gene: TRBV30; j_gene: TRBJ1-1; CDR3aa: AWRGRQQIATF
v_gene: TRBV5-4; j_gene: TRBJ1-4; CDR3aa: ASSLGDRGREKLF
v_gene: TRBV7-3; j_gene: TRBJ2-2; CDR3aa: ASTPGGAGTGELF
v_gene: TRBV6-1; j_gene: TRBJ1-2; CDR3aa: ASSDFRVSNYGYT
v_gene: TRBV7-3; j_gene: TRBJ2-3; CDR3aa: ASSVAGYGTDTQY
v_gene: TRBV29-1; j_gene: TRBJ2-5; CDR3aa: SVVPALAGDIFKTQY
v_gene: TRBV5-6; j_gene: TRBJ2-3; CDR3aa: ASSSYPAVSTDTQY
v_gene: TRBV19; j_gene: TRBJ1-1; CDR3aa: ASSYSGTVRTEAF
v_gene: TRBV9; j_gene: TRBJ2-7; CDR3aa: ASSVVSGGTIYEQY
v_gene: TRBV6-1; j_gene: TRBJ2-5; CDR3aa: ASSERGGKGETQY
v_gene: TRBV28; j_gene: TRBJ2-5; CDR3aa: ASSLYGGRDETQY
v_gene: TRBV7-9; j_gene: TRBJ2-3; CDR3aa: ASSLEAGPTDTQY
v_gene: TRBV11-2; j_gene: TRBJ2-1; CDR3aa: ASSLDWAQEQF
v_gene: TRBV19; j_gene: TRBJ1-1; CDR3aa: ASGLVTEAF
v_gene: TRBV11-3; j_gene: TRBJ1-1; CDR3aa: ASSLDARGLAF
v_gene: TRBV27; j_gene: TRBJ2-3; CDR3aa: ASSSPLRTQY
v_gene: TRBV7-9; j_gene: TRBJ1-6; CDR3aa: ASSRDRGNSPLH
v_gene: TRBV28; j_gene: TRBJ2-3; CDR3aa: ASSLWTGSGTDTQY
v_gene: TRBV2; j_gene: TRBJ1-1; CDR3aa: ASSWGQGASDTEAF
v_gene: TRBV7-9; j_gene: TRBJ1-1; CDR3aa: ASSTQAGAATEAF
v_gene: TRBV4-3; j_gene: TRBJ1-4; CDR3aa: ASSQDRAWGEKLF
v_gene: TRBV28; j_gene: TRBJ1-2; CDR3aa: ASSLEGAGYGYT
v_gene: TRBV4-3; j_gene: TRBJ1-3; CDR3aa: ASSEGQSSGNTIY
v_gene: TRBV6-1; j_gene: TRBJ1-1; CDR3aa: ASSRGYRGAEAF
v_gene: TRBV18; j_gene: TRBJ1-6; CDR3aa: ASSRTGDNSPLH
v_gene: TRBV5-6; j_gene: TRBJ1-2; CDR3aa: ASSYRGGAVDGYT
v_gene: TRBV2; j_gene: TRBJ1-4; CDR3aa: ASSPQGAKLEKLF
v_gene: TRBV7-2; j_gene: TRBJ2-3; CDR3aa: ASSPQRGGTDTQY
v_gene: TRBV14; j_gene: TRBJ2-7; CDR3aa: ASSQNTGGKGEQY
v_gene: TRBV5-4; j_gene: TRBJ2-7; CDR3aa: ASSWDSTYEQY
v_gene: TRBV28; j_gene: TRBJ1-1; CDR3aa: ASTSTGRNTEAF
v_gene: TRBV11-1; j_gene: TRBJ2-3; CDR3aa: ASSFGGLVTQDTQY
v_gene: TRBV5-4; j_gene: TRBJ2-1; CDR3aa: ASSYKNEQF
v_gene: TRBV4-1; j_gene: TRBJ2-1; CDR3aa: ASSPAGQGYNEQF
v_gene: TRBV5-4; j_gene: TRBJ1-1; CDR3aa: AWRTGPEAF
v_gene: TRBV28; j_gene: TRBJ2-7; CDR3aa: ASSTTGDEQY